Below are 17 T cell receptor beta chains sequenced from a single sample in a study of PD-L1 blockade in urothelial cancer. Sequencing was performed with immunoSEQ multiplex PCR; in TCRdb, only in-frame clones are kept and a portion is missing. The table has some 84,000 clones, roughly 87% seen once. This specimen was PBMCs, taken around atezolizumab (anti-PD-L1) treatment. The receptor set was obtained from a woman between 65 and 79 years old with urothelial cancer.

This clone was seen a single time. This rearrangement joins TRBV28 to TRBJ2-7; 7 nucleotides agree with TRBD2. CDR1 and CDR2 (germline): MDHEN, SYDVKM. The trim removed 6 bases at V and 0 bases at J, leaving 8 bases unmatched. The CDR3 is 15 residues long. This chain's CDR3 is CASRILAEDSYEQYF. The CDR3 DNA reads as TGTGCCAGCAGAATCCTAGCGGAGGACTCCTACGAGCAGTACTTC.

The chain carries TRBV2 and TRBJ2-7, with 7 nucleotides matching TRBD1. After removal of 5 bases from V and 3 bases from J, the junction contained 7 bases not matched to a gene. CDR3 length: 14 residues. The germline V gene has CDR1 SNHLY and CDR2 FYNNEI. As DNA, the CDR3 is TGTGCCAGCAGTCCCGGGACAGCAGACTACGAGCAGTACTTC. It yields the protein CASSPGTADYEQYF.

The rearrangement links TRBV28 to TRBJ2-4, with D perhaps TRBD1 (6 bases). V was clipped by 8 bases and J by 0 bases, with 14 bases between them. CDR1 and CDR2 (germline): MDHEN, SYDVKM. This CDR3 is 15 amino acids long. CDR3 sequence reads: CASVTTGLAKNIQYF. CDR3 coding DNA: TGTGCCAGCGTAACAACAGGGCTAGCCAAAAACATTCAGTACTTC. Full variable domain (missing parts from reference TRBV28 and TRBJ2-4): DVKVTQSSRYLVKRTGEKVFLECVQDMDHENMFWYRQDPGLGLRLIYFSYDVKMKEKGDIPEGYSVSREKKERFSLILESASTNQTSMYLCASVTTGLAKNIQYFGAGTRLSVL.

The J gene is TRBJ2-2, the V gene TRBV5-1, with TRBD1 matching over 7 bases. V lost 0 bases to trimming and J lost 4 bases; unmatched junction nucleotides: 0. This CDR3 is built from 14 residues. Germline loops: CDR1 SGHRS, CDR2 YFSETQ. DNA of the CDR3: TGCGCCAGCAGCTTGGCAGGGGGCACCGGGGAGCTGTTTTTT. Protein product: CASSLAGGTGELFF.

The chain carries TRBV6-1 and TRBJ2-2; D may be TRBD1 (5 bases). V lost 4 bases, J lost 5 bases, and 8 bases lay in between. The CDR3 consists of 13 residues. Germline V lookup: CDR1 MNHNS, CDR2 SASEGT. In DNA form, the CDR3 reads TGTGCCAGCAGTGCTAAGGGGACCGGGGAGCTGTTTTTT. Its protein product is CASSAKGTGELFF.

This clone has just one count. The chain employs TRBV7-2 and TRBJ2-5; 7 nucleotides agree with TRBD2. The junction had 1 base not matched to a gene; V was cut back by 1 base and J by 5 bases. Germline V gene lookup returns CDR1 SGHTA and CDR2 FQGNSA. This CDR3 contains 13 residues. CDR3 DNA sequence: TGTGCCAGCAGCTTAGTGGGGGGGGAGACCCAGTACTTC. Protein product: CASSLVGGETQYF.

This clone was found a few times. In DNA form, the CDR3 reads TGTGCCAGCAGGTCGAATGAGCAGTTCTTC. The encoded protein is CASRSNEQFF. This rearrangement joins TRBV11-2 to TRBJ2-1, with D unclear. V lost 6 bases and J lost 7, with 4 bases in between. Per the germline V gene, CDR1 is SGHAT and CDR2 is FQNNGV. The CDR3 loop spans 10 amino acids.

A few counts support this clone. The chain combines TRBV9 with TRBJ1-1, with 9 bases that match TRBD1. The V gene end was trimmed by 0 bases and the J gene end by 1 base; junction bases not matched to a gene: 4. CDR3 length: 16 residues. The germline gives CDR1 SGDLS, CDR2 YYNGEE. CDR3 protein: CASSVGWGQGNTEAFF. CDR3 sequence (DNA): TGTGCCAGCAGCGTAGGATGGGGACAGGGGAACACTGAAGCTTTCTTT. Combining the CDR3 with reference TRBV9 and TRBJ1-1 gives the whole variable domain DSGVTQTPKHLITATGQRVTLRCSPRSGDLSVYWYQQSLDQGLQFLIQYYNGEERAKGNILERFSAQQFPDLHSELNLSSLELGDSALYFCASSVGWGQGNTEAFFGQGTRLTVV.

The J gene is TRBJ1-5, the V gene TRBV6-4; tentatively, D is TRBD1 (5 bases). Trimming pared 3 bases from V and 5 bases from J, leaving 8 bases between. Looked up from germline, CDR1 is MRHNA and CDR2 is SNTAGT. The CDR3 is 13 residues long. The CDR3 loop is CASSEGADQPQHF. The CDR3, as DNA: TGTGCCAGCAGTGAAGGGGCCGATCAGCCCCAGCATTTT.

This clone was observed once. The J gene is TRBJ1-1, the V gene TRBV5-6, with TRBD1 matching over 8 bases. This CDR3 has 14 residues. The V segment lost 4 bases and the J segment 0 bases; nucleotides outside the gene matches: 2. CDR1 and CDR2 (germline): SGHDT, YYEEEE. CDR3 in amino acids: CASSLGQVNTEAFF. CDR3 coding DNA: TGTGCCAGCAGCCTGGGACAGGTGAACACTGAAGCTTTCTTT.

The chain combines TRBV4-3 with TRBJ1-1; the match to TRBD1 covers 7 bases. Germline-derived CDR1 and CDR2 are LGHNA and YSLEER. V lost 0 bases to trimming and J lost 1 base; unmatched junction nucleotides: 5. The CDR3 is 16 residues long. The CDR3 DNA reads TGCGCCAGCAGCCAAGATCAGGGACAGCCGAACACTGAAGCTTTCTTT. This sequence encodes CASSQDQGQPNTEAFF.

This clone was seen a few times. The J gene is TRBJ1-2, the V gene TRBV5-4; 8 bases agree with TRBD1. The CDR3 extends over 13 amino acids. Germline assignment: CDR1 SGHNT and CDR2 YYREEE (reference sequence). The V segment lost 3 bases and the J segment 4 bases; nucleotides outside the gene matches: 2. The CDR3 sequence: CASSSGGSYGYTF. CDR3 DNA: TGTGCCAGCAGCTCAGGGGGCTCCTATGGCTACACCTTC. The whole variable domain, remainder taken from reference TRBV5-4 and TRBJ1-2, is ETGVTQSPTHLIKTRGQQVTLRCSSQSGHNTVSWYQQALGQGPQFIFQYYREEENGRGNFPPRFSGLQFPNYSSELNVNALELDDSALYLCASSSGGSYGYTFGSGTRLTVV.

The chain uses TRBV2 and TRBJ2-2; D is undetermined. CDR1 is SNHLY, CDR2 FYNNEI, per germline. This CDR3 is built from 13 residues. Trimming shortened V by 7 bases and J by 6 bases, and 12 bases separated the two germline ends. For the CDR3, the DNA is TGTGCCAGCAACCCAAGCGCCGCCGGGGAGCTGTTTTTT. Encoded protein: CASNPSAAGELFF.

The chain employs TRBV29-1 and TRBJ2-2; 10 bases agree with TRBD2. This CDR3 is 13 amino acids long. Trimming at V came to 7 bases and at J to 4 bases, leaving 3 bases not matched to a gene. Germline-derived CDR1 and CDR2 are SQVTM and ANQGSEA. The CDR3 region has the DNA TGCAGCGCCCGGACTAGCGGCACCGGGGAGCTGTTTTTT. Its protein is CSARTSGTGELFF.

The chain links TRBV4-1 to TRBJ1-5; D perhaps matches TRBD1 (5 bases). This CDR3 has 16 residues. V shed 1 base and J shed 0 bases, with 10 bases lying between them. From germline, CDR1 is MGHRA and CDR2 YSYEKL. CDR3 sequence (DNA): TGCGCCAGCAGCCAAGTTGCGGGACCTAGCAATCAGCCCCAGCATTTT. Encoded protein: CASSQVAGPSNQPQHF.

This chain links TRBV29-1 with TRBJ1-2, with D tentatively TRBD1 (6 bases). Trimming removed 4 bases from V and 7 bases from J, with 10 bases in between. The CDR3 is 11 amino acids. Germline CDR1 SQVTM, CDR2 ANQGSEA. As DNA, the CDR3 is TGCAGCGTTGGAGACAGGTTTGGCTACACCTTC. It codes for CSVGDRFGYTF.

The chain combines TRBV28 with TRBJ2-3; D not resolved. Germline loops: CDR1 MDHEN, CDR2 SYDVKM. Trimming shortened V by 10 bases and J by 5 bases, and 19 bases separated the two germline ends. CDR3 length: 14 residues. CDR3 region: CAISPGGWVDTQYF. The CDR3 DNA reads as TGTGCCATCTCGCCAGGTGGCTGGGTAGATACGCAGTATTTT.